This TCR beta chain was identified during a study of tumor-infiltrating lymphocytes in primary liver carcinoma. The overall study: Spanning 4.2 to 10 cm, the tumors were T1-T3 N0M0. Study-level points and caveats: Blood trailed tumors significantly in top-250-clone fraction (p = 0.039). About 8-25% of top clones, no more, were shared by all five regions.

CDR3 length equals 14 residues. Germline CDR1 is MNHEY and CDR2 is SVGEGT. Trimming took 2 bases from V and 4 from J, leaving 11 bases between them. A word on this clonotype: Its cognate antigen is unknown.

TCR beta cDNA was prepared out of about 530 ng total RNA by means of a constant-region primer. Modified slightly, ARM-PCR produced TCR beta libraries over three nested multiplex PCR rounds. Investigators reported that the first two PCR rounds, at roughly 11 cycles each, used TRBV1-TRBV30 forward primers with a C-beta reverse primer. TCRdb re-derived calls from the multiplex PCR reads in MiXCR, one entry per CDR3 protein. The data hold tens of thousands of distinct CDR3 sequences, with approximately 70% observed a single time. The source material, 20-30 mg of unsorted bulk tissue, was used to co-extract RNA and DNA. Sampling targeted five separate regions of each tumor, which included the tumor centre.

Sequenced: liver tumor tissue from sampling region 2. As to subset: tumor region T2, inferior pole. This clonotype was sampled from a man aged 40-50 years with primary liver carcinoma and hepatitis B virus infection. The chain employs TRBV6-2 or TRBV6-3 and TRBJ1-1; D gene unclear. The CDR3, as DNA: TGTGCCAGCAGTTACCGTGGCCGGGGCACTGAAGCTTTCTTT. Protein sequence: CASSYRGRGTEAFF.